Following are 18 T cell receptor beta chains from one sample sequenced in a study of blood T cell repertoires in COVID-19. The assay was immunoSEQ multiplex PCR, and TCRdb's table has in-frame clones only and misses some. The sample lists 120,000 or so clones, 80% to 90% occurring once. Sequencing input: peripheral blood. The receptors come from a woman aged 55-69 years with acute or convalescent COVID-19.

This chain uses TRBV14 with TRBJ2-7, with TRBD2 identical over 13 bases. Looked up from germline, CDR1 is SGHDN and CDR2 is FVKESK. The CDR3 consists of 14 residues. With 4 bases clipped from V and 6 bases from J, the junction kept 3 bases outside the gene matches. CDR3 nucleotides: TGTGCCAGCAGCCTTGGACTAGCGGGGGTCGAGCAGTACTTC. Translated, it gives CASSLGLAGVEQYF. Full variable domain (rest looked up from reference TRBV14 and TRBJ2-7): EAGVTQFPSHSVIEKGQTVTLRCDPISGHDNLYWYRRVMGKEIKFLLHFVKESKQDESGMPNNRFLAERTGGTYSTLKVQPAELEDSGVYFCASSLGLAGVEQYFGPGTRLTVT.

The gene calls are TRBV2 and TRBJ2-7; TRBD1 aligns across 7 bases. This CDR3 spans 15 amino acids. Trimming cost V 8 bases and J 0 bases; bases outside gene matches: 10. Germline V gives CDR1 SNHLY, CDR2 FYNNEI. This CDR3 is CASGEDREGSYEQYF. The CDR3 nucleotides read TGTGCCAGCGGAGAAGACAGGGAAGGCTCCTACGAGCAGTACTTC.

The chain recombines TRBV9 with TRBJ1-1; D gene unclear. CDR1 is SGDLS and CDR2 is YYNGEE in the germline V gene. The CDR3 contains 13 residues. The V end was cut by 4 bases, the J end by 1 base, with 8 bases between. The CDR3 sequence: CASSQWRNTEAFF. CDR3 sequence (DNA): TGTGCCAGCAGCCAATGGAGGAACACTGAAGCTTTCTTT. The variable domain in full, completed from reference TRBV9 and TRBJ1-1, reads DSGVTQTPKHLITATGQRVTLRCSPRSGDLSVYWYQQSLDQGLQFLIQYYNGEERAKGNILERFSAQQFPDLHSELNLSSLELGDSALYFCASSQWRNTEAFFGQGTRLTVV.

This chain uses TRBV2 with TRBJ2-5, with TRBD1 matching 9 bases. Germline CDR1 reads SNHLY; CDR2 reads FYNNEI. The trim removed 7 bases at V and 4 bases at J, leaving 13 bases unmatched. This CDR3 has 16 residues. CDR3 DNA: TGTGCCAGCACCCCGCGGGGGACAGGGTGGACAGAGACCCAGTACTTC. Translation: CASTPRGTGWTETQYF.

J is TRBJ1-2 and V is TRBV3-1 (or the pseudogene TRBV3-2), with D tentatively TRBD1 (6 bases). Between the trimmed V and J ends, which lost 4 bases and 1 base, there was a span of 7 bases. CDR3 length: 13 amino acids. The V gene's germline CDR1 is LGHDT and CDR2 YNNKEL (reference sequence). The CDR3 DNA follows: TGTGCCAGCAGCCGGGACAATAACTATGGCTACACCTTC. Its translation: CASSRDNNYGYTF.

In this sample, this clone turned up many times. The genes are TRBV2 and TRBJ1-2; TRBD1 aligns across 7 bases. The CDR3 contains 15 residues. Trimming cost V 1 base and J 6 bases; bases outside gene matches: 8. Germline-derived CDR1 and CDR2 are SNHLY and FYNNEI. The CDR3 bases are TGTGCCAGCAGTGAAGTTAGACAGGGATTAGATGGCTACACCTTC. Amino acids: CASSEVRQGLDGYTF.

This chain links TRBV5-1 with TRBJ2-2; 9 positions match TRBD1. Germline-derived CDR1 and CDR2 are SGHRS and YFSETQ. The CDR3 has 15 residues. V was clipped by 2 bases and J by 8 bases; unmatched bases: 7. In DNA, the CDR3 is TGCGCCAGCAGCTTATTGGGGACAGGGAAAGGGGAGCTGTTTTTT. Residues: CASSLLGTGKGELFF.

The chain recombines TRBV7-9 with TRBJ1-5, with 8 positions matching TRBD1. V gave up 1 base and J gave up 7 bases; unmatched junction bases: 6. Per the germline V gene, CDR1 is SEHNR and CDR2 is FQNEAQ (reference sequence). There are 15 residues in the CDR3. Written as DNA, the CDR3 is TGTGCCAGCAGCTTAGAGGGGGCAGGGGGCCAGCCCCAGCATTTT. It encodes CASSLEGAGGQPQHF.

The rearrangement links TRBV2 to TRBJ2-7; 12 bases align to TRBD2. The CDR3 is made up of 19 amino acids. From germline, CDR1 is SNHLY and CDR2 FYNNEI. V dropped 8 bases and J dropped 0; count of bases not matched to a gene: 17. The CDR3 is CASETLLAGGPSSSYEQYF. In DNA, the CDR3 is TGTGCCAGCGAGACTTTACTAGCGGGGGGCCCCTCGAGCTCCTACGAGCAGTACTTC.

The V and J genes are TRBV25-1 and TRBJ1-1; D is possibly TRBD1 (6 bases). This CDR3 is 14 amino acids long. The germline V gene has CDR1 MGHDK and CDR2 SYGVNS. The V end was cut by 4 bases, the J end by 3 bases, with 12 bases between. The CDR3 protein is CASSVTGIYTEAFF. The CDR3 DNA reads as TGTGCCAGCAGTGTTACAGGGATCTACACTGAAGCTTTCTTT.

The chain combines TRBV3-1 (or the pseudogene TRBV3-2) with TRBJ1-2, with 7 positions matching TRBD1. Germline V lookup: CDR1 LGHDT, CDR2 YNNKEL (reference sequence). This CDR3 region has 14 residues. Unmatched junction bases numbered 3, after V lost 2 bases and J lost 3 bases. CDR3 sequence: CASSQSTGYYGYTF. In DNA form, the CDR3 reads TGTGCCAGCAGCCAATCGACAGGGTACTATGGCTACACCTTC.

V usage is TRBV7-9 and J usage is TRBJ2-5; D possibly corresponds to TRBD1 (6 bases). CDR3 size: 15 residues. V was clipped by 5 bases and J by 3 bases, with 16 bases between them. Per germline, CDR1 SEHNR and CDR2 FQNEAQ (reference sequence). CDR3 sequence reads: CASSLWGQGEETQYF. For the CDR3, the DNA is TGTGCCAGCAGCCTCTGGGGGCAGGGCGAAGAGACCCAGTACTTC.

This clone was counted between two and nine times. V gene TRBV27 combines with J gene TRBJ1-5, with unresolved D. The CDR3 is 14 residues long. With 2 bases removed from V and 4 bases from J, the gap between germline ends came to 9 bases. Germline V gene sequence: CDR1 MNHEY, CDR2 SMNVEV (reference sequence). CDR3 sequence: CASSLSGMNQPQHF. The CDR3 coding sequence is TGTGCCAGCAGTTTAAGCGGGATGAATCAGCCCCAGCATTTT.

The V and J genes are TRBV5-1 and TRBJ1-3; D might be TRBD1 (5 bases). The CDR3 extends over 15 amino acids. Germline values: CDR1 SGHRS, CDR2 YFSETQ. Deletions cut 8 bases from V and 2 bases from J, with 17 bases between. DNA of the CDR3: TGCGCCAGTAACTCCCCCAAAGGGGCTGGAAACACCATATATTTT. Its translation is CASNSPKGAGNTIYF.

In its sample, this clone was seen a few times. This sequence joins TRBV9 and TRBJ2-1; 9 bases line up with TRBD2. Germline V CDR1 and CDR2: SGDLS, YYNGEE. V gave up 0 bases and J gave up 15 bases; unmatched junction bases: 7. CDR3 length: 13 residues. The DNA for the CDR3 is TGTGCCAGCAGCGTAGTCGAGAGCGGGGGGCTGTTCTTC. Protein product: CASSVVESGGLFF.

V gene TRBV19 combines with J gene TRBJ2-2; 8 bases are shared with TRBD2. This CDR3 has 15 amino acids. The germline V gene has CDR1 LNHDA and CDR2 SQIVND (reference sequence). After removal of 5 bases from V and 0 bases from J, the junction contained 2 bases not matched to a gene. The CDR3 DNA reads TGTGCCAGTAGTCCGGGGGGGGCGAACACCGGGGAGCTGTTTTTT. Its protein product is CASSPGGANTGELFF.

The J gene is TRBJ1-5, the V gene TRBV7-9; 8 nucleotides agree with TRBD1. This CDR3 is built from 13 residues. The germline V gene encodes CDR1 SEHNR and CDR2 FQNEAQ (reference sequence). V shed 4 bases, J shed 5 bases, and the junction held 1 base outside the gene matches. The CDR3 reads CASSSTGDQPQHF. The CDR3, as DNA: TGTGCCAGCAGCTCGACAGGGGATCAGCCCCAGCATTTT.

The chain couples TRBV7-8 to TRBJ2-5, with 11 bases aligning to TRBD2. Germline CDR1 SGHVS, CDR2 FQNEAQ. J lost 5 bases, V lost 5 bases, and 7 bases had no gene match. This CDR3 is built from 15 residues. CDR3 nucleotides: TGTGCCAGCAGCCGCCGACTAGCGGGGTTTGAGACCCAGTACTTC. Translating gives CASSRRLAGFETQYF.